Following are 23 T cell receptor beta chains from one sample sequenced in a study of identical twins. Each CDR3 protein is one row after TCRdb ran MiXCR on the 5' RACE reads. The sample records about 210,000 distinct CDR3 sequences, less than 10% being singletons. The sequencing sample was made of memory (CD45RO+) T cells sorted from blood. The receptors come from a woman between 18 and 29 years old in good health.

V usage is TRBV29-1 and J usage is TRBJ2-3; 8 bases agree with TRBD1. Germline CDR1 and CDR2: SQVTM and ANQGSEA. V was pared by 5 bases and J by 2 bases, with 6 bases of the junction left unmatched. The CDR3 length is 14 residues. CDR3 residues: CSVSGQGYTDTQYF. The DNA for the CDR3 is TGCAGCGTTTCTGGACAGGGATACACAGATACGCAGTATTTT.

This clonotype was picked up a small number of times. The J gene is TRBJ1-1, the V gene TRBV19; D may be TRBD1 (5 bases). The CDR3 sequence is 15 residues long. Germline V CDR1 and CDR2: LNHDA, SQIVND (reference sequence). V lost 6 bases, J lost 2 bases, and 16 bases lay in between. Here the CDR3 DNA reads TGTGCCAGTAGCCATGAGAGGGGAACTAACACTGAAGCTTTCTTT. It is translated as CASSHERGTNTEAFF.

The J gene is TRBJ1-2, the V gene TRBV12-3 or TRBV12-4, with D unresolved. This CDR3 region has 13 residues. Trimming stripped 3 bases from V and 0 bases from J, with 5 bases between. This chain's CDR3 is CASSFVANYGYTF. CDR3 bases: TGTGCCAGCAGTTTTGTAGCTAACTATGGCTACACCTTC.

This clonotype came up a few times. This chain links TRBV5-5 with TRBJ1-1; possible D gene TRBD1, 5 bases. This CDR3 comprises 13 residues. The germline V and J ends were trimmed by 5 bases and 6 bases, with 14 bases remaining between them. Germline-derived CDR1 and CDR2 are SGHKS and YYEKEE (reference sequence). The CDR3 spells CASSRRGRPEAFF. The CDR3 DNA sequence: TGTGCCAGCAGTCGAAGGGGTAGACCTGAAGCTTTCTTT.

This rearrangement joins TRBV11-2 to TRBJ1-6; D is undetermined. Germline V gives CDR1 SGHAT, CDR2 FQNNGV. The CDR3 has 18 amino acids. V lost 2 bases, J lost 0 bases, and 14 bases lay in between. The CDR3 is CASSLKSGGSSYNSPLHF. The CDR3, as DNA: TGTGCCAGCAGCTTAAAGAGTGGAGGAAGCTCCTATAATTCACCCCTCCACTTT.

The V and J genes are TRBV29-1 and TRBJ2-7, with D maybe TRBD2 (5 bases). V was trimmed by 7 bases and J by 2 bases, leaving 18 bases between them. This CDR3 comprises 14 residues. The germline V gene encodes CDR1 SQVTM and CDR2 ANQGSEA. The CDR3 DNA is TGCAGCGGTATCGTGCAGATCGGGGCCTACGAGCAGTACTTC. This encodes CSGIVQIGAYEQYF.

This clonotype was seen more than once but under ten times. J is TRBJ2-7 and V is TRBV20-1, with D perhaps TRBD2 (5 bases). Germline V lookup: CDR1 DFQATT, CDR2 SNEGSKA (reference sequence). V dropped 3 bases and J dropped 3 bases, with 9 bases sitting between them. This CDR3 contains 12 residues. The CDR3 nucleotides are TGCAGTGCTAGCGGGAACGACTACGAGCAGTACTTC. Residues: CSASGNDYEQYF.

V usage is TRBV4-3 and J usage is TRBJ2-5, with 9 bases lining up with TRBD2. V lost 1 base and J lost 2; bases outside the gene matches: 8. This CDR3 comprises 17 residues. Germline V gene data show CDR1 as LGHNA and CDR2 as YSLEER. DNA for the CDR3: TGCGCCAGCAGCCAAGTACTAGCGGGTCGCGGACAAGAGACCCAGTACTTC. Translating gives CASSQVLAGRGQETQYF.

This clonotype was counted a few times. The chain is built from TRBV27 and TRBJ2-3; 13 nucleotides align to TRBD2. The CDR3 is made up of 15 amino acids. J lost 7 bases, V lost 6 bases, and 7 bases had no gene match. Germline assignment: CDR1 MNHEY and CDR2 SMNVEV (reference sequence). CDR3 bases: TGTGCCAGCAGACCCTCCGGGACTAGCGGGAATACGCAGTATTTT. It translates to CASRPSGTSGNTQYF.

This clonotype was seen at least ten times. This chain links TRBV7-2 with TRBJ2-3; D not certain. The germline V gene has CDR1 SGHTA and CDR2 FQGNSA. With 2 bases removed from V and 0 bases from J, the gap between germline ends came to 6 bases. This CDR3 contains 14 residues. CDR3 in DNA: TGTGCCAGCAGCTTACTGGTTAGCACAGATACGCAGTATTTT. Translated, it gives CASSLLVSTDTQYF.

The rearrangement links TRBV7-2 to TRBJ1-5; D gene uncertain. The CDR3 runs 14 residues. Germline loops: CDR1 SGHTA, CDR2 FQGNSA. V was pared by 5 bases and J by 2 bases, with 10 bases between. CDR3 coding DNA: TGTGCCAGCAGCCGCTGGGGAGGCAATCAGCCCCAGCATTTT. It codes for CASSRWGGNQPQHF.

The chain is built from TRBV20-1 and TRBJ2-6, with D uncertain. The CDR3 is 15 residues long. Germline lookup yields CDR1 DFQATT and CDR2 SNEGSKA (reference sequence). The V and J ends lost 0 bases and 2 bases respectively, with 8 bases between them. CDR3: CSARDEDAGANVLTF. DNA for the CDR3: TGCAGTGCTAGAGATGAGGACGCTGGGGCCAACGTCCTGACTTTC.

CDR3 amino acids: CASTLDRGGDEKLFF. CDR3 DNA sequence: TGTGCCAGCACCCTCGACAGGGGAGGGGATGAAAAACTGTTTTTT. V is TRBV6-1 and J is TRBJ1-4; 8 bases are a match to TRBD1. Germline trimming cut 7 bases from V and 6 bases from J; bases unmatched to any gene: 10. The germline V gene has CDR1 MNHNS and CDR2 SASEGT. The CDR3 sequence is 15 residues long.

This clonotype was counted between two and nine times. This chain links TRBV12-3 or TRBV12-4 with TRBJ1-4, with 8 positions matching TRBD1. The trim removed 8 bases at V and 8 bases at J, leaving 4 bases unmatched. The CDR3 is made up of 12 amino acids. The CDR3 coding sequence is TGTGCCAGCGGACAGGGAGAGGAAAAACTGTTTTTT. This sequence encodes CASGQGEEKLFF.

This clonotype was counted only a few times. The CDR3 here is CASSLFGGGEQFF. CDR3 bases: TGTGCCAGCAGCTTATTTGGGGGCGGTGAGCAGTTCTTC. The V call is TRBV7-2, the J call TRBJ2-1; maybe TRBD1 (6 bases). Trimming left V 2 bases short and J 9 bases short, with 11 bases between. The CDR3 is 13 residues long. Germline CDR1 is SGHTA and CDR2 is FQGNSA.

This clonotype was counted only a few times. This chain links TRBV3-1 with TRBJ2-5; no definite D call. V was pared by 7 bases and J by 5 bases, with 11 bases between. Germline-derived CDR1 and CDR2 are LGHDT and YNNKEL (reference sequence). This CDR3 is built from 12 residues. The CDR3 sequence is CASKTHGETQYF. CDR3 DNA sequence: TGTGCCAGCAAGACCCACGGGGAGACCCAGTACTTC.

This clonotype was found a few times. The J gene is TRBJ2-5, the V gene TRBV6-1, with D tentatively TRBD2 (6 bases). V shed 6 bases and J shed 1 base, with 15 bases lying between them. CDR3 length equals 15 residues. Germline CDR1 reads MNHNS; CDR2 reads SASEGT. In DNA form, the CDR3 reads TGTGCCAGCAGCCTGGAGGGGTGGGTCCAAGAGACCCAGTACTTC. It yields the protein CASSLEGWVQETQYF.

This clonotype was counted many times. The CDR3 sequence is CSVEAATDTQYF. CDR3 DNA: TGCAGCGTTGAAGCGGCCACAGATACGCAGTATTTT. The chain uses TRBV29-1 and TRBJ2-3; D is unclear. Trimming left V 1 base short and J 2 bases short, with 4 bases between. The CDR3 runs 12 residues. Germline-derived CDR1 and CDR2 are SQVTM and ANQGSEA.

This clonotype was recorded a few times. In nucleotides, the CDR3 is TGTGCCAGCAGCGTAGGGGGCGGGGGGGACTATGAGCAGTTCTTC. As protein: CASSVGGGGDYEQFF. V usage is TRBV9 and J usage is TRBJ2-1, with 9 bases fitting TRBD2. This CDR3 is 15 amino acids long. V lost 0 bases to trimming and J lost 8 bases; unmatched junction nucleotides: 6. CDR1 is SGDLS, CDR2 YYNGEE, per germline.

This chain connects TRBV6-1 to TRBJ1-1; no reliable D call. V gave up 3 bases and J gave up 8 bases, with 7 bases separating them. Germline CDR1 MNHNS, CDR2 SASEGT. This CDR3 contains 11 residues. Here the CDR3 reads CASSETQEAFF. For the CDR3, the DNA is TGTGCCAGCAGTGAGACGCAGGAAGCTTTCTTT.

This clonotype was observed many times. The V call is TRBV9, the J call TRBJ2-1; 12 bases fit TRBD2. This CDR3 region has 15 residues. CDR1 is SGDLS and CDR2 is YYNGEE in the germline V gene. V dropped 6 bases and J dropped 8; count of bases not matched to a gene: 9. The CDR3 nucleotides read TGTGCCAGCATCCGCACTAGCGGGGGGTTCGATGAGCAGTTCTTC. Translation: CASIRTSGGFDEQFF.

This clonotype was picked up a small number of times. The chain uses TRBV6-1 and TRBJ2-3; 8 bases fit TRBD2. Trimming took 8 bases from V and 4 from J; bases not matched to a gene: 11. Germline CDR1 reads MNHNS; CDR2 reads SASEGT. The CDR3 consists of 15 residues. Written as DNA, the CDR3 is TGTGCCAGCCAGAACGCGGGGGGCCACTCAGATACGCAGTATTTT. It codes for CASQNAGGHSDTQYF.

The chain is built from TRBV6-5 and TRBJ2-7; a weak D match, TRBD2 (6 bases). Germline V gives CDR1 MNHEY, CDR2 SVGAGI. The CDR3 length is 16 residues. The V end was cut by 3 bases, the J end by 0 bases, with 15 bases between. CDR3 nucleotide sequence: TGTGCCAGCAGTTATGGGGGACTTCCCCCCTCCTACGAGCAGTACTTC. Translated: CASSYGGLPPSYEQYF.